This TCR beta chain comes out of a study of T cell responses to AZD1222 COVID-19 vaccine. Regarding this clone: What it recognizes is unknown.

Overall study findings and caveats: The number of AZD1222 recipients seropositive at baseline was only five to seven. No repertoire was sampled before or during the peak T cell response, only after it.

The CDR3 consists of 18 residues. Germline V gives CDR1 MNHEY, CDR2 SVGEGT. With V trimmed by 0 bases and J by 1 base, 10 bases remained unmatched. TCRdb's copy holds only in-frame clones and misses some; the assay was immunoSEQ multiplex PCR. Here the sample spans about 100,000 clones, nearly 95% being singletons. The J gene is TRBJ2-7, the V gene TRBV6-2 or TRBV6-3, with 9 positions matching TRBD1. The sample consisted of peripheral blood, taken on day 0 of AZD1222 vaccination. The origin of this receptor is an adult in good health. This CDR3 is CASSYSPGQGGTSYEQYF. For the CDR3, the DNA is TGTGCCAGCAGTTACTCCCCGGGACAGGGAGGGACTTCCTACGAGCAGTACTTC.